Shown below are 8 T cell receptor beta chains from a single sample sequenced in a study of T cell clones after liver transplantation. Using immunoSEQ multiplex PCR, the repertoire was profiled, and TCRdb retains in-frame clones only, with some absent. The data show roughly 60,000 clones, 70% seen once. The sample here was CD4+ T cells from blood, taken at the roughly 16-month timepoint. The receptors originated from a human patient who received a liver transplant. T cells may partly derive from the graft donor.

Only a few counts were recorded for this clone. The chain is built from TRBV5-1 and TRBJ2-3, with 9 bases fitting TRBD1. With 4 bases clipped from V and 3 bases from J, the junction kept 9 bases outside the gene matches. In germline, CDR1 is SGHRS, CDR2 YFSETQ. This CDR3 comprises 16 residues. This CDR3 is CASSASGTGLTDTQYF. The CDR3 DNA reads TGCGCCAGCAGCGCGAGCGGGACAGGGCTTACAGATACGCAGTATTTT.

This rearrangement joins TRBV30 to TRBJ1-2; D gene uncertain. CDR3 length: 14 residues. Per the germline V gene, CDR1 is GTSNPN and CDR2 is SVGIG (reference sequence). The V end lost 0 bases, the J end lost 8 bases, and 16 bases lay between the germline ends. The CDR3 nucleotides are TGTGCCTGGAGTGTACTTATCGGGCAGGCGGGCTACACCTTC. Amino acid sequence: CAWSVLIGQAGYTF.

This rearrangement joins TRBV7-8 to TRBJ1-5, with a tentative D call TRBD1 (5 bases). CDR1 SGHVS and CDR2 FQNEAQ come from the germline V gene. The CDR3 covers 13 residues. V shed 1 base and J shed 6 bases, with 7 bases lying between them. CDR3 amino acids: CASSLGGTQPQHF. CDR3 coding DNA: TGTGCCAGCAGCTTAGGGGGGACTCAGCCCCAGCATTTT.

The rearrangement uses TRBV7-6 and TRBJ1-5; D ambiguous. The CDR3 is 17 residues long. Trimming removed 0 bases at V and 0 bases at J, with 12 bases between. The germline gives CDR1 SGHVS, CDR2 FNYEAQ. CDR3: CASSLALTPYSNQPQHF. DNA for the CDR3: TGTGCCAGCAGCTTAGCTCTGACACCCTATAGCAATCAGCCCCAGCATTTT.

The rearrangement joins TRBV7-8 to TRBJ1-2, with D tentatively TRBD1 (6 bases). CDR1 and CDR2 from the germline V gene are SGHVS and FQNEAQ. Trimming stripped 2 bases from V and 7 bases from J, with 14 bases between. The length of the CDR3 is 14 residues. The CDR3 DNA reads TGTGCCAGCAGCTTACCGAATTCAGGGGCTGGCTACACCTTC. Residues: CASSLPNSGAGYTF.

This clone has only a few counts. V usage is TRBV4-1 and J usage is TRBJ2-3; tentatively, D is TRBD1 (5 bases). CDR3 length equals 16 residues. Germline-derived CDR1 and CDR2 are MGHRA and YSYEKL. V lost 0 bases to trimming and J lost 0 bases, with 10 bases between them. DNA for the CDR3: TGCGCCAGCAGCCAAGATAGGGGTTCTAGCACAGATACGCAGTATTTT. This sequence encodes CASSQDRGSSTDTQYF.

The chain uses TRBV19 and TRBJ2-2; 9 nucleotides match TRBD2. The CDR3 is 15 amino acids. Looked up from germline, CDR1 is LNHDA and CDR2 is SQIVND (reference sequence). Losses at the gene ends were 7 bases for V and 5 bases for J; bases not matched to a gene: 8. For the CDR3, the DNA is TGTGCCAGTAACCCCATAGCGGGAGTAACCGGGGAGCTGTTTTTT. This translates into CASNPIAGVTGELFF.

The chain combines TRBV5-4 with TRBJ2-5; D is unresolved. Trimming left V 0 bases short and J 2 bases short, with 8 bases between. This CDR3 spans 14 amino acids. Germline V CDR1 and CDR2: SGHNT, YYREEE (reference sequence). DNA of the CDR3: TGTGCCAGCAGCTTGGTCGAGCTTCAAGAGACCCAGTACTTC. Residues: CASSLVELQETQYF. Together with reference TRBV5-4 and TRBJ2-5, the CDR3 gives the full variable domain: ETGVTQSPTHLIKTRGQQVTLRCSSQSGHNTVSWYQQALGQGPQFIFQYYREEENGRGNFPPRFSGLQFPNYSSELNVNALELDDSALYLCASSLVELQETQYFGPGTRLLVL.